This paragraph reports one T cell receptor beta chain. This clone has a handful of counts. The antigen it binds to is not known. The input lacks base qualities; no much larger clone sits a single base away. The label giving this sample's time point can be read as: baseline before first vaccination. Samples from vaccinated people were obtained from the UK trials COV001 and COV002, which included a single-blind randomized controlled phase 2/3 trial of AZD1222 (ChAdOx1 nCoV-19) in healthy adults. Trial participant PBMC samples were collected at day 0 and day 28 after the second dose for TCRbeta chain sequencing. The CDR3 regions of human TCRbeta chains were analyzed by immunosequencing. In the original analysis: Repertoire TCRs were matched against a reference library of SARS-CoV-2-specific TCRs generated with the MIRA antigen-specificity platform. Breadth meant the fraction of unique TCRs that were SARS-CoV-2-associated, whereas depth meant the fraction of total T cells that were SARS-CoV-2-associated. Each spike-specific TCR was assigned to its reactive spike region and to a CD4 or CD8 class using the MIRA data. Log10-transformed breadth and depth values were compared by one-way ANOVA with Sidak's multiple comparisons tests. TCRdb obtained this table from immuneACCESS and retained in-frame rearrangements with V and J assigned. These tables miss some clones; where compared with another copy, unresolved V genes account for less than half of the shortfall, and the remainder is unexplained. The V and J calls and clone size were taken over from that table, and D and trimming were inferred from the DNA. Recorded for this sample are approximately 110,000 clones; roughly 91% of them occurred a single time. 3.5% to 5% of the sample is held by the ten biggest clonotypes.

This specimen belongs to a study of T cell responses to AZD1222 COVID-19 vaccine listed by TCRdb under 2021. Study-level background: AZD1222 recipients whose second dose came at about 4 weeks and those whose second dose came at about 12 weeks were combined into one group, since spike-specific TCR depth and breadth did not differ between the two schedules. A total of just over 230 trial participants underwent TCR sequencing, of whom 200 to 220 received two doses of AZD1222 and some 26 received two doses of the MenACWY control vaccine. Trial participants were enrolled by age into subgroups of 18-55, 56-69 and 70-plus years, and roughly 150, 30 and 60 TCR-sequenced participants, respectively, were included in these subgroups. Results the study describes overall, beyond this receptor: Participants were mostly white British and included more females than males, and it was suggested by the authors that clonal diversity may have been underestimated. The vaccine-associated CD4 TCRs covered the entire spike protein, and the dominant responses fell in regions 160-218 and 743-854. Reportedly, close to half of the unique spike-specific TCRs recognized epitopes lying outside the regions that are mutated in the B.1.351 and B.1.1.7 variants. A significant rise in spike-specific TCR breadth and depth was observed after two AZD1222 doses relative to day 0 and relative to MenACWY recipients. The 56-69-year group was small, and its depth increase did not reach significance, likely because of low power. Only five to seven AZD1222 recipients were SARS-CoV-2 seropositive at baseline, limiting conclusions about previously exposed vaccinees. Because no day 14 peak-response samples were available, the repertoires could be characterized only after the peak T cell response.

Relative to germline, V is 4 bases shorter and J is 4 bases shorter, with 10 bases between their ends. The germline V gene (reference sequence) specifies GTSNPN as CDR1 and SVGIG as CDR2. The cysteine opens and the phenylalanine closes a CDR3 of 13 amino acids. Just the 39-base CDR3 DNA is kept, in frame starting at base 1. The TCR sequence derives from an adult in good health. Recombination connected TRBV30 to TRBJ1-4; the D gene is perhaps TRBD1, from 5 matching bases. The starting material was peripheral blood, obtained on day 0 of AZD1222 vaccination. This receptor carries the CDR3 CAWTSQGNEKLFF. The nucleotide sequence reads as follows: TGTGCCTGGACGTCCCAGGGTAATGAAAAACTGTTTTTT.